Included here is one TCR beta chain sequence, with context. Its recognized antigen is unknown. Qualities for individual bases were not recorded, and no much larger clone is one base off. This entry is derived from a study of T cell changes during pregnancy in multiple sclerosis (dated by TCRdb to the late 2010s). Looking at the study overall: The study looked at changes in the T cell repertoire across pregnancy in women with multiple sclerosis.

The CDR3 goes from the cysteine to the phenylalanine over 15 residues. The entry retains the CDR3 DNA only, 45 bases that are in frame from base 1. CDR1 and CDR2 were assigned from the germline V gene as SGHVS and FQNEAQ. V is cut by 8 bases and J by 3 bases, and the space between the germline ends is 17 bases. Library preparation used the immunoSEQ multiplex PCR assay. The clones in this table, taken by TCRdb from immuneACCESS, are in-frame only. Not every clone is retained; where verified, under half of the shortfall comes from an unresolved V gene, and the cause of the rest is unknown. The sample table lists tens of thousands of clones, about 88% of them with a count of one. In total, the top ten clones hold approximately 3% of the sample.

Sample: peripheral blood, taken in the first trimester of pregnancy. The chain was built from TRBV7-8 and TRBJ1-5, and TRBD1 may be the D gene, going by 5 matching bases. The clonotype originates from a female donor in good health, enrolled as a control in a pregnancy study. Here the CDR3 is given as CASSFWAGFNQPQHF. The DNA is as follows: TGTGCCAGCTCCTTTTGGGCAGGGTTCAATCAGCCCCAGCATTTT.